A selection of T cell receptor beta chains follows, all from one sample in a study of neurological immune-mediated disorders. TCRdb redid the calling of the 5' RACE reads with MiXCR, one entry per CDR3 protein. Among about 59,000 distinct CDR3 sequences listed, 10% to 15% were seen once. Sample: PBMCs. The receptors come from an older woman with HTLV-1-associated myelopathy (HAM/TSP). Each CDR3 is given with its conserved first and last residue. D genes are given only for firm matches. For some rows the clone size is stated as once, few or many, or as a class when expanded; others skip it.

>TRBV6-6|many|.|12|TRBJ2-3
CASSPPVATQYF
TGTGCCAGCAGTCCTCCTGTAGCTACGCAGTATTTT
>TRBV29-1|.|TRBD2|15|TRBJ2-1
CSVEGVSGRGNEQFF
TGCAGCGTTGAAGGTGTTAGCGGGAGGGGGAATGAGCAGTTCTTC
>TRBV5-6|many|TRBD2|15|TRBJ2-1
CASSLISGAYNEQFF
TGTGCCAGCAGCTTAATTAGCGGGGCCTACAATGAGCAGTTCTTC
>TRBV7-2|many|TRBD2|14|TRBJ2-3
CASSLSGSTDTQYF
TGTGCCAGCAGCCTTAGCGGGAGCACAGATACGCAGTATTTT
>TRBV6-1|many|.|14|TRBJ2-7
CASSEMVYNYEQYF
TGTGCCAGCAGTGAAATGGTCTACAACTACGAGCAGTACTTC
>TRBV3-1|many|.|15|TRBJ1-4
CASSPRDRPNEKLFF
TGTGCCAGCAGCCCCAGAGACAGGCCCAATGAAAAACTGTTTTTT
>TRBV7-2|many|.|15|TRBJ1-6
CASSLIPQGNSPLHF
TGTGCCAGCAGCTTAATCCCACAGGGTAATTCACCCCTCCACTTT
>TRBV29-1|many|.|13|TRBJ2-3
CSVETRSTDTQYF
TGCAGCGTTGAAACTAGAAGCACAGATACGCAGTATTTT
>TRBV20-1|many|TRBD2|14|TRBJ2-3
CSARREGSTDTQYF
TGCAGTGCCCGGCGGGAGGGTAGCACAGATACGCAGTATTTT
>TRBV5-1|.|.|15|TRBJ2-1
CASSPAPLAGNEQFF
TGCGCCAGCAGCCCGGCCCCCCTAGCCGGCAATGAGCAGTTCTTC
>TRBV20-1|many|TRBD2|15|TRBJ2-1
CSASPPPREGDEQFF
TGCAGTGCTAGCCCCCCCCCGCGGGAGGGTGATGAGCAGTTCTTC
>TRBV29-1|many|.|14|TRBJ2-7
CSALTASSSYEQYF
TGCAGCGCTCTGACAGCCTCGAGCTCCTACGAGCAGTACTTC
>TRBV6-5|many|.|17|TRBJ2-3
CASSRIYRESRPDTQYF
TGTGCCAGCAGCAGAATCTACAGGGAAAGCAGACCAGATACGCAGTATTTT
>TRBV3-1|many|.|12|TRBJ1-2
CASSQLVGGYTF
TGTGCCAGCAGCCAGCTGGTTGGGGGCTACACCTTC
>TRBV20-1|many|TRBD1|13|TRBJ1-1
CSARGDRGREAFF
TGCAGTGCTCGGGGTGACAGGGGGCGTGAAGCTTTCTTT
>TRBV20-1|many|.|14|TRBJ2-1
CSARASYSYNEQFF
TGCAGTGCTAGAGCGAGCTACTCCTACAATGAGCAGTTCTTC
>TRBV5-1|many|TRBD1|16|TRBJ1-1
CASSFSPSQGAVEAFF
TGCGCCAGCAGCTTTAGCCCCTCACAGGGGGCTGTTGAAGCTTTCTTT
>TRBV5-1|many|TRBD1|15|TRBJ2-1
CASSAEGAPYNEQFF
TGCGCCAGCAGCGCTGAGGGGGCGCCTTACAATGAGCAGTTCTTC
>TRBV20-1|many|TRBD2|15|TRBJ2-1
CSARDLRTSVYEQFF
TGCAGTGCTAGAGATCTTAGGACTAGTGTCTATGAGCAGTTCTTC
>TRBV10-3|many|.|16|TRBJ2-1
CAIRKAAGQVLNEQFF
TGTGCCATCAGAAAGGCAGCGGGACAGGTTTTAAATGAGCAGTTCTTC
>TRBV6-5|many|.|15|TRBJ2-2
CASSYARASTGELFF
TGTGCCAGCAGTTACGCCAGGGCATCCACCGGGGAGCTGTTTTTT